This TCR beta chain was retrieved from a study of shared clonotypes between healthy human individuals. Study-level information: Researchers assigned three CD4 naive, three CD4 memory, two CD8 naive and one CD8 memory plate to each donor.

CD45RO-negative, CCR7-selected cells formed the naive CD8 fraction, which excluded terminally differentiated effector memory CD45RA+ cells. Germline V gene data show CDR1 as MNHEY and CDR2 as SVGAGI. The CDR3 covers 15 residues. The V gene lost 6 bases and the J gene lost 2 bases, with 14 bases spanning the gap. Data came from immunoSEQ multiplex PCR; TCRdb stores just in-frame clones and leaves some out. The data show about 2.2 million clones, with just under 95% seen just once and more than 1.5% held by the top ten. This receptor was identified in a man younger than 35 in good health. Some clones in this sample may be carry-over from other donors' samples. The sample comprised naive CD8+ T cells from PBMCs. The V gene is TRBV6-5, the J gene TRBJ2-1; D not resolved. The CDR3 DNA follows: TGTGCCAGCAGCCCCGACACACGTACCTACAATGAGCAGTTCTTC. It translates to CASSPDTRTYNEQFF.